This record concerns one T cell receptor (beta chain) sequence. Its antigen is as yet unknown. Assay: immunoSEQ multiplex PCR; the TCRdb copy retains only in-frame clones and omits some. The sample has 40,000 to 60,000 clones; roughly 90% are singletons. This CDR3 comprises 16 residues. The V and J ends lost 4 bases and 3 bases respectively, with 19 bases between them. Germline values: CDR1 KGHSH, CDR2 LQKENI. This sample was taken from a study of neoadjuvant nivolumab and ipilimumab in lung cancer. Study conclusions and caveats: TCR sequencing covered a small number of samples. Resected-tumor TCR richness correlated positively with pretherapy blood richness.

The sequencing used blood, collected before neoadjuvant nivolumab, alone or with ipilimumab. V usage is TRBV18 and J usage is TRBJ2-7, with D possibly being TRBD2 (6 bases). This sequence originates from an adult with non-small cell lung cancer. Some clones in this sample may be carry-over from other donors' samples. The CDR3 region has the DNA TGTGCCAGCTCACGAACGGGCGCCGGGGGTAACTACGAGCAGTACTTC. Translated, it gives CASSRTGAGGNYEQYF.